Sequencing of this T cell receptor beta chain was carried out in a study of blood T cell repertoires in COVID-19. Study summary: Sites in the United States, Italy and Spain provided acute and convalescent COVID-19 samples.

Method: immunoSEQ multiplex PCR; TCRdb's copy keeps in-frame clones and lacks some. The table shows 100,000 to 150,000 clones, with about 88% occurring only once. Trimming left V 0 bases short and J 2 bases short, with 8 bases between. Germline CDR1 reads MNHNS; CDR2 reads SASEGT. The CDR3 consists of 15 residues. The V gene is TRBV6-1, the J gene TRBJ1-3; D ambiguous. The source of this sequence is a woman of 80 years or more with acute or convalescent COVID-19. The sequenced sample was peripheral blood. The DNA for the CDR3 is TGTGCCAGCAGTGAAGCGACGGGAACTGGAAACACCATATATTTT. Translating it yields CASSEATGTGNTIYF.